A single sample is the source of the 27 T cell receptor beta chains below, sequenced in a study (dated by TCRdb to 2013 to 2016). Receptor libraries were prepared by 5' RACE. The instrument was an Illumina MiSeq. Using fastp trimming at Q25 and MiXCR clonotype assembly, TCRdb reanalyzed the public sequencing data and kept in-frame beta chains. Merged by CDR3 protein, the rows form single entries marked with the most common genes and DNA. In all, the sample holds roughly 69,000 distinct CDR3 sequences, and around a fifth of those were seen once. About 2.7% of the sample is taken by the ten largest. Material: memory CD4+ T cells sorted from a lymph node. The cell subset or site label, as the study defines it: memory CD4+ T cells, CD4+CD45RO+CD25-. Receptor source: a female donor with breast cancer.

V gene TRBV5-4 combines with J gene TRBJ1-6, with D possibly matching TRBD1 (6 bases). The CDR3 extends over 15 amino acids. V shed 4 bases and J shed 5 bases, with 13 bases lying between them. The germline CDR1 and CDR2 sequences are SGHNT and YYREEE (reference sequence). The CDR3 protein is CASSTYRVDNSPLHF. DNA of the CDR3: TGTGCCAGCAGCACCTACAGGGTAGATAATTCACCCCTCCACTTT.

This clonotype showed up just a few times. The chain recombines TRBV7-2 with TRBJ2-2; no definite D call. Trimming took off 3 bases at V and 7 bases at J, with 9 bases between the two ends. CDR3 length: 13 residues. Looked up from germline, CDR1 is SGHTA and CDR2 is FQGNSA. This chain's CDR3 is CASSFQWVGELFF. Written as DNA, the CDR3 is TGTGCCAGCAGCTTTCAATGGGTCGGGGAGCTGTTTTTT. The variable domain in full, with the rest retrieved from reference TRBV7-2 and TRBJ2-2, is GAGVSQSPSNKVTEKGKDVELRCDPISGHTALYWYRQSLGQGLEFLIYFQGNSAPDKSGLPSDRFSAERTGGSVSTLTIQRTQQEDSAVYLCASSFQWVGELFFGEGSRLTVL.

The genes are TRBV5-1 and TRBJ2-5; TRBD1 matches 7 bases. Trimming at V came to 1 base and at J to 5 bases, leaving 5 bases not matched to a gene. There are 14 residues in the CDR3. Germline CDR1 reads SGHRS; CDR2 reads YFSETQ. Written as DNA, the CDR3 is TGCGCCAGCAGCTTGCAGGGACAGAAGGAGACCCAGTACTTC. This sequence encodes CASSLQGQKETQYF.

This rearrangement joins TRBV24-1 to TRBJ2-1; D is ambiguous. Trimming stripped 2 bases from V and 7 bases from J, with 17 bases between. The CDR3 is made up of 16 amino acids. Germline CDR1 is KGHDR and CDR2 is SFDVKD. The chain's CDR3 is CATSDSGSGRRNEQFF. The CDR3 DNA sequence: TGTGCCACCAGTGATTCAGGATCGGGTCGTAGAAATGAGCAGTTCTTC.

This clonotype appeared a few times. The V call is TRBV20-1, the J call TRBJ2-2; D is unclear. V lost 0 bases to trimming and J lost 7 bases, with 15 bases between them. CDR1 DFQATT and CDR2 SNEGSKA come from the germline V gene (reference sequence). There are 15 residues in the CDR3. DNA for the CDR3: TGCAGTGCTAGAGATCCTCAATTCGGTGGCGGGGAGCTGTTTTTT. As protein: CSARDPQFGGGELFF.

As regards this clonotype: It may be a read error: a sequence one base away is much more abundant. The rearrangement links TRBV28 to TRBJ1-2; a weak D match, TRBD1 (6 bases). Germline CDR1 reads MDHEN; CDR2 reads SYDVKM. The CDR3 extends over 13 amino acids. The CDR3 loop is CTSSFGQIYGYTF. Written as DNA, the CDR3 is TGTACCAGCAGTTTCGGACAGATCTATGGCTACACCTTC.

This clonotype appeared many times. The rearrangement uses TRBV6-2 or TRBV6-3 and TRBJ2-2, with TRBD2 matching 7 bases. CDR3 length equals 17 residues. CDR1 and CDR2 from the germline V gene are MNHEY and SVGEGT. J lost 2 bases, V lost 0 bases, and 6 bases had no gene match. CDR3 amino acids: CASSYSRGTTNTGELFF. CDR3 bases: TGTGCCAGCAGTTACTCTCGCGGGACTACAAACACCGGGGAGCTGTTTTTT.

In this sample, this clonotype turned up a few times. V is TRBV12-3 or TRBV12-4 and J is TRBJ2-1; perhaps TRBD2 as D (5 bases). The CDR3 is 15 residues long. V was pared by 2 bases and J by 8 bases, with 16 bases between. In DNA form, the CDR3 reads TGTGCCAGCAGTTTATTGGCCGGAGGCAGCTATGAGCAGTTCTTC. It specifies CASSLLAGGSYEQFF.

There are a few counts of this clonotype. This CDR3 reads CASSLGPPRDKNIQYF. The CDR3 DNA sequence: TGCGCCAGCAGCTTGGGCCCACCTCGAGACAAAAACATTCAGTACTTC. The V and J genes are TRBV5-1 and TRBJ2-4; D not resolved. Trimming cost V 0 bases and J 3 bases, with 13 bases left between them. Germline lookup yields CDR1 SGHRS and CDR2 YFSETQ. The CDR3 runs 16 residues.

This clonotype was observed a few times. The rearrangement uses TRBV4-1 and TRBJ1-2; D gene ambiguous. With 0 bases removed from V and 8 bases from J, the gap between germline ends came to 10 bases. This CDR3 has 13 amino acids. CDR1 is MGHRA, CDR2 YSYEKL, per germline. CDR3 sequence (DNA): TGCGCCAGCAGCCAAGATGGAGGTGTGGGCTACACCTTC. Its protein product is CASSQDGGVGYTF.

This clonotype was picked up a small number of times. The chain recombines TRBV18 with TRBJ2-5; perhaps D is TRBD1 or TRBD2 (5 bases each). CDR1 KGHSH and CDR2 LQKENI come from the germline V gene. Trimming removed 1 base from V and 0 bases from J, with 18 bases in between. This CDR3 region has 18 residues. Here the CDR3 reads CASSPRGPAEGYQETQYF. The CDR3 DNA follows: TGTGCCAGCTCACCACGGGGCCCAGCGGAAGGGTACCAAGAGACCCAGTACTTC.

The chain joins TRBV7-9 to TRBJ1-2, with TRBD1 identical over 8 bases. Germline V gene data show CDR1 as SEHNR and CDR2 as FQNEAQ (reference sequence). This CDR3 contains 15 residues. Trimming took 5 bases from V and 0 from J; bases not matched to a gene: 5. CDR3 protein: CASSPGTGANYGYTF. The CDR3 DNA follows: TGTGCCAGCAGCCCGGGGACAGGAGCTAACTATGGCTACACCTTC.

This clonotype came up a few times. The genes are TRBV6-6 and TRBJ2-7; weak D call: TRBD1 (6 bases). The CDR3 contains 13 residues. Germline CDR1 and CDR2: MNHNY and SVGAGI (reference sequence). V lost 2 bases and J 5 bases, leaving 10 bases between the germline ends. CDR3 amino acids: CASSYARGDEQYF. CDR3 sequence (DNA): TGTGCCAGCAGTTACGCCAGGGGCGACGAGCAGTACTTC.

This clonotype occurred many times. The chain couples TRBV7-6 to TRBJ1-5; D gene unclear. Germline CDR1 is SGHVS and CDR2 is FNYEAQ. V lost 5 bases and J 3 bases, leaving 8 bases between the germline ends. The CDR3 consists of 13 residues. The CDR3 spells CASSPTFNQPQHF. The CDR3 region has the DNA TGTGCCAGCAGCCCCACTTTCAATCAGCCCCAGCATTTT.

In its sample, this clonotype was seen a few times. The CDR3 coding sequence is TGCAGTGCTAGGGTAGGGTGGTCAGACACTGAAGCTTTCTTT. This sequence encodes CSARVGWSDTEAFF. The chain couples TRBV20-1 to TRBJ1-1; D gene unclear. CDR1 is DFQATT and CDR2 is SNEGSKA in the germline V gene (reference sequence). CDR3 length: 14 residues. V was trimmed by 3 bases and J by 3 bases, leaving 14 bases between them.

This clonotype showed up just a few times. The gene calls are TRBV6-1 and TRBJ2-7; a weak D match, TRBD1 (6 bases). This CDR3 spans 12 amino acids. Germline CDR1 reads MNHNS; CDR2 reads SASEGT. The V end was cut by 6 bases, the J end by 2 bases, with 8 bases between. CDR3 amino acids: CASRGDTYEQYF. CDR3 bases: TGTGCCAGCAGGGGGGACACCTACGAGCAGTACTTC.

The V call is TRBV7-8, the J call TRBJ2-7, with a weak D call TRBD1 (6 bases). Trimming took 5 bases from V and 5 from J, leaving 19 bases between them. This CDR3 has 15 amino acids. The germline gives CDR1 SGHVS, CDR2 FQNEAQ. The CDR3 protein is CASSPRTATMDEQYF. CDR3 nucleotides: TGTGCCAGCAGCCCTCGGACAGCCACCATGGACGAGCAGTACTTC.

The chain carries TRBV5-4 and TRBJ2-1; TRBD1 or TRBD2 may be the D gene (5 bases each). This CDR3 comprises 13 residues. V was clipped by 4 bases and J by 9 bases, with 14 bases between them. Germline V gene lookup returns CDR1 SGHNT and CDR2 YYREEE (reference sequence). CDR3 sequence reads: CASSIEAGTEQFF. The CDR3 coding sequence is TGTGCCAGCAGCATCGAAGCCGGGACTGAGCAGTTCTTC.

The V gene is TRBV5-5, the J gene TRBJ1-5; D is unclear. Germline-derived CDR1 and CDR2 are SGHKS and YYEKEE (reference sequence). The CDR3 totals 13 residues. V was trimmed by 4 bases and J by 7 bases, leaving 12 bases between them. CDR3 sequence (DNA): TGTGCCAGCAGCGTGCCAGGAGACCAGCCCCAGCATTTT. It specifies CASSVPGDQPQHF.

The genes are TRBV20-1 and TRBJ1-2; D gene unclear. The CDR3 runs 15 residues. The germline CDR1 and CDR2 sequences are DFQATT and SNEGSKA (reference sequence). Between the trimmed V and J ends, which lost 5 bases and 1 base, there was a span of 17 bases. CDR3 in amino acids: CSAPPPVLVNYGYTF. CDR3 nucleotides: TGCAGTGCTCCCCCGCCCGTTTTGGTTAACTATGGCTACACCTTC.

This clonotype appeared once. The chain links TRBV28 to TRBJ1-5; 11 nucleotides line up with TRBD1. CDR1 MDHEN and CDR2 SYDVKM come from the germline V gene. The trim removed 6 bases at V and 11 bases at J, leaving 12 bases unmatched. The CDR3 extends over 15 amino acids. The CDR3 bases are TGTGCCAGCAGCACCGGACAGGGGGCCTTCCAGTCCCAGCATTTT. Encoded protein: CASSTGQGAFQSQHF.

This clonotype was observed a few times. The chain employs TRBV6-1 and TRBJ2-3; TRBD2 aligns across 8 bases. Trimming took 4 bases from V and 6 from J; bases not matched to a gene: 6. The CDR3 spans 14 residues. Per the germline V gene, CDR1 is MNHNS and CDR2 is SASEGT. Here the CDR3 DNA reads TGTGCCAGCAGTGCGAGCGGGAGAAAGGATACGCAGTATTTT. Its translation: CASSASGRKDTQYF.

For the CDR3, the DNA is TGTGCCAGCAGCGCAGCCTGGGTAGAGGAGACCCAGTACTTC. Residues: CASSAAWVEETQYF. The V gene is TRBV12-3 or TRBV12-4, the J gene TRBJ2-5; D unclear. This CDR3 is built from 14 residues. With 6 bases removed from V and 5 bases from J, the gap between germline ends came to 16 bases.

This clonotype has a handful of counts. This sequence joins TRBV12-3 or TRBV12-4 and TRBJ2-1; 10 nucleotides match TRBD2. This CDR3 has 16 amino acids. The ends lost 5 bases at V and 9 bases at J; junction bases unmatched: 13. CDR3 nucleotides: TGTGCCAGCAGTCAAGATCCGGGACTAGCGAACGGTGAGCAGTTCTTC. Its translation: CASSQDPGLANGEQFF.

This rearrangement joins TRBV5-1 to TRBJ2-1; weak D call: TRBD1 (6 bases). Germline CDR1 reads SGHRS; CDR2 reads YFSETQ. The CDR3 extends over 14 amino acids. Trimming took 4 bases from V and 7 from J, leaving 15 bases between them. The CDR3 sequence is CASSLEQGVNEQFF. As DNA, the CDR3 is TGCGCCAGCAGCCTGGAACAGGGTGTTAATGAGCAGTTCTTC.

This clonotype was counted a single time. A clone one base away is much larger, so this may be a read error. The J gene is TRBJ1-1, the V gene TRBV20-1; D gene ambiguous. Germline V lookup: CDR1 DFQATT, CDR2 SNEGSKA (reference sequence). The CDR3 has 13 residues. The DNA for the CDR3 is TGCAGTGCTAAACAGCCCATGAACGCTGAAGCTTTCTTT. This translates into CSAKQPMNAEAFF.

This clonotype was seen at least ten times. The V and J genes are TRBV11-3 and TRBJ2-1; no clear D gene. Germline CDR1 is SGHNT and CDR2 is YENEEA. The V end lost 2 bases, the J end lost 9 bases, and 8 bases lay between the germline ends. The CDR3 has 12 amino acids. CDR3 coding DNA: TGTGCCAGCAGCTTAAGTGCGACTGAGCAGTTCTTC. Protein sequence: CASSLSATEQFF.